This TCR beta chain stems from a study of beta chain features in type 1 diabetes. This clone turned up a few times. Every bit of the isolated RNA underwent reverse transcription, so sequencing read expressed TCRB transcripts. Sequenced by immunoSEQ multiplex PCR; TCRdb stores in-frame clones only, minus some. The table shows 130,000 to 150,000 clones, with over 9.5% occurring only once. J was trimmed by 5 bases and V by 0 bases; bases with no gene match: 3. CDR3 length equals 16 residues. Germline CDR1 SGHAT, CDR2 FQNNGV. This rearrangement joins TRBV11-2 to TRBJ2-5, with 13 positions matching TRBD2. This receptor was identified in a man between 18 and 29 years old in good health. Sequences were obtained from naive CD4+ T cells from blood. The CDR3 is CASSLEGLAGMETQYF. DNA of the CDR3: TGTGCCAGCAGCTTAGAGGGACTAGCGGGGATGGAGACCCAGTACTTC.